One and the same sample provided the 2 T cell receptor beta chains below, sequenced in a study of blood T cell repertoires in COVID-19. TCRdb's copy holds only in-frame clones and misses some; the assay was immunoSEQ multiplex PCR. There are about 320,000 clones in the sample; 90% to 95% occur only once, and 3.9% lies in the top ten. Material: PBMCs or T cells enriched from blood (not recorded which). The receptors here all came from a young woman who had been exposed to COVID-19.

This rearrangement joins TRBV4-2 to TRBJ2-3; D possibly corresponds to TRBD1 (5 bases). V lost 0 bases, J lost 2 bases, and 15 bases lay in between. CDR1 is LGHNA, CDR2 YNFKEQ, per germline. This CDR3 comprises 17 residues. The CDR3 DNA sequence: TGTGCCAGCAGCCAAGATGGACGGACATCCCTCACAGATACGCAGTATTTT. This gives the protein CASSQDGRTSLTDTQYF.

This chain uses TRBV6-2 or TRBV6-3 with TRBJ2-5; 7 bases fit TRBD2. Looked up from germline, CDR1 is MNHEY and CDR2 is SVGEGT. Trimming took 2 bases from V and 3 from J; bases not matched to a gene: 6. The CDR3 consists of 15 residues. Here the CDR3 reads CASSYLLAAEETQYF. In DNA form, the CDR3 reads TGTGCCAGCAGTTACCTGCTAGCGGCGGAAGAGACCCAGTACTTC.